Listed here are 32 T cell receptor beta chains from one sample, sequenced in a study of T cell responses to AZD1222 COVID-19 vaccine. Libraries were prepared by immunoSEQ multiplex PCR; TCRdb keeps only in-frame clonotypes and omits some of them. The table lists over 130,000 clones, 92% of them singletons. The sequenced sample was peripheral blood, obtained 28 days after the second AZD1222 dose. These receptors all stem from an adult who received the AZD1222 COVID-19 vaccine.

This clone has just one count. The chain uses TRBV29-1 and TRBJ2-2; D may be TRBD1 (6 bases). V lost 3 bases and J 4 bases, leaving 12 bases between the germline ends. CDR1 is SQVTM and CDR2 is ANQGSEA in the germline V gene. The CDR3 covers 14 residues. The CDR3 coding sequence is TGCAGCGTTGACTACCAGGGGAGCACCGGGGAGCTGTTTTTT. Translating it yields CSVDYQGSTGELFF.

V usage is TRBV9 and J usage is TRBJ2-2, with unresolved D. Germline V gene sequence: CDR1 SGDLS, CDR2 YYNGEE. The CDR3 covers 12 residues. V was clipped by 0 bases and J by 8 bases, with 5 bases between them. For the CDR3, the DNA is TGTGCCAGCAGCGTAGGGTTAGGGGAGCTGTTTTTT. It specifies CASSVGLGELFF.

This clone was picked up one time. This chain connects TRBV6-6 to TRBJ1-1; perhaps TRBD1 as D (5 bases). Between the trimmed V and J ends, which lost 6 bases and 3 bases, there was a span of 20 bases. CDR1 is MNHNY and CDR2 is SVGAGI in the germline V gene (reference sequence). CDR3 length equals 16 residues. DNA of the CDR3: TGTGCCAGCAGACCCTGGGACCGGATGGGGGACACTGAAGCTTTCTTT. Protein sequence: CASRPWDRMGDTEAFF.

This clone turned up a few times. The J gene is TRBJ2-7, the V gene TRBV4-1; TRBD2 aligns across 9 bases. V dropped 0 bases and J dropped 5; count of bases not matched to a gene: 8. Per the germline V gene, CDR1 is MGHRA and CDR2 is YSYEKL. The CDR3 is 16 amino acids. The CDR3 sequence is CASSQDLAGGSHEQYF. DNA for the CDR3: TGCGCCAGCAGCCAAGATCTGGCGGGAGGGTCCCACGAGCAGTACTTC.

The sample holds one count of this clone. The chain recombines TRBV10-3 with TRBJ1-1, with TRBD1 identical over 8 bases. The CDR3 consists of 14 residues. Germline CDR1 reads ENHRY; CDR2 reads SYGVKD. Losses at the gene ends were 8 bases for V and 4 bases for J; bases not matched to a gene: 9. DNA for the CDR3: TGTGCCATCGCCTTGGGACAGGAGTTCACTGAAGCTTTCTTT. It yields the protein CAIALGQEFTEAFF.

The rearrangement joins TRBV6-6 to TRBJ2-7; 13 nucleotides align to TRBD2. The CDR3 spans 17 residues. Germline CDR1 MNHNY, CDR2 SVGAGI (reference sequence). V dropped 6 bases and J dropped 4; count of bases not matched to a gene: 12. CDR3 in DNA: TGTGCCAGCAGCCGAAGCTCGGGACTAGCGGGATTATACGAGCAGTACTTC. Protein: CASSRSSGLAGLYEQYF.

This clone was picked up one time. V usage is TRBV7-9 and J usage is TRBJ1-4; no clear D. There are 11 residues in the CDR3. Between the trimmed V and J ends, which lost 5 bases and 6 bases, there was a span of 4 bases. Per germline, CDR1 SEHNR and CDR2 FQNEAQ (reference sequence). The CDR3 loop reads CASSVYEKLFF. CDR3 bases: TGTGCCAGCAGCGTATATGAAAAACTGTTTTTT.

The chain employs TRBV23-1 and TRBJ2-7; no clear D gene. TRBV23-1 is noted as an ORF with a role that remains uncertain. The ends were cut back, 7 bases at V and 1 base at J, with 17 bases in the middle. The CDR3 contains 15 residues. The CDR3 DNA is TGCGCCAGCAAGCGTAAGGGTATAAAGTCCTACGAGCAGTACTTC. It specifies CASKRKGIKSYEQYF.

This rearrangement joins TRBV5-6 to TRBJ2-1; 8 positions agree with TRBD2. The germline gives CDR1 SGHDT, CDR2 YYEEEE. The V gene end was trimmed by 0 bases and the J gene end by 6 bases; junction bases not matched to a gene: 2. The length of the CDR3 is 14 residues. The CDR3 sequence is CASSLGTSSNEQFF. CDR3 DNA sequence: TGTGCCAGCAGCTTGGGGACTAGCTCCAATGAGCAGTTCTTC.

This chain links TRBV28 with TRBJ2-3; 9 bases agree with TRBD2. Trimming took 6 bases from V and 6 from J; bases not matched to a gene: 10. Germline-derived CDR1 and CDR2 are MDHEN and SYDVKM. This CDR3 has 15 residues. CDR3: CASSSLAGLTDTQYF. CDR3 DNA: TGTGCCAGCAGCAGTCTAGCGGGATTAACCGATACGCAGTATTTT.

The chain combines TRBV7-9 with TRBJ1-6, with 7 positions matching TRBD1. Unmatched junction bases numbered 8, after V lost 5 bases and J lost 13 bases. The CDR3 is made up of 13 amino acids. CDR1 and CDR2 from the germline V gene are SEHNR and FQNEAQ (reference sequence). CDR3 nucleotides: TGTGCCAGCAGCCCGGGAGGGGGCTATCCCCTCCACTTT. It translates to CASSPGGGYPLHF. Complete variable domain (other parts from reference TRBV7-9 and TRBJ1-6): DTGVSQNPRHKITKRGQNVTFRCDPISEHNRLYWYRQTLGQGPEFLTYFQNEAQLEKSRLLSDRFSAERPKGSFSTLEIQRTEQGDSAMYLCASSPGGGYPLHFGNGTRLTVT.

The chain carries TRBV12-5 and TRBJ1-5; D may be TRBD1 (5 bases). Germline assignment: CDR1 LGHNT and CDR2 FRNRAP. The CDR3 loop spans 16 amino acids. The V end lost 2 bases, the J end lost 4 bases, and 15 bases lay between the germline ends. CDR3 protein: CASGLSPTAQNQPQHF. The CDR3 nucleotides read TGTGCTAGTGGTTTGTCCCCGACAGCCCAAAATCAGCCCCAGCATTTT.

The chain employs TRBV6-5 and TRBJ2-7, with D possibly matching TRBD2 (6 bases). The ends were cut back, 6 bases at V and 0 bases at J, with 12 bases in the middle. The length of the CDR3 is 14 residues. CDR1 and CDR2 (germline): MNHEY, SVGAGI. CDR3 region: CASREAGFSYEQYF. The CDR3 DNA follows: TGTGCCAGCAGGGAGGCGGGGTTCTCCTACGAGCAGTACTTC.

This chain links TRBV6-2 or TRBV6-3 with TRBJ2-3; the D gene could be TRBD1 or TRBD2 (5 bases each). V was pared by 4 bases and J by 1 base, with 21 bases between. Germline V CDR1 and CDR2: MNHEY, SVGEGT. CDR3 length: 18 residues. CDR3 sequence (DNA): TGTGCCAGCAGTTTTAAACCCTCCAACCTGGGGGGCACAGATACGCAGTATTTT. Translation: CASSFKPSNLGGTDTQYF.

V gene TRBV24-1 combines with J gene TRBJ1-6, with unresolved D. The germline V and J ends were trimmed by 3 bases and 10 bases, with 15 bases remaining between them. Germline CDR1 KGHDR, CDR2 SFDVKD. The CDR3 runs to 15 residues. CDR3 residues: CATSDPGSGWSPLHF. The CDR3 DNA reads TGTGCCACCAGTGATCCTGGATCGGGCTGGTCACCCCTCCACTTT.

V usage is TRBV4-3 and J usage is TRBJ2-1; D gene unclear. Germline V gives CDR1 LGHNA, CDR2 YSLEER. V lost 0 bases and J 4 bases, leaving 10 bases between the germline ends. The CDR3 length is 15 residues. The CDR3 DNA is TGCGCCAGCAGCCAAGAATCATGGGATTACAATGAGCAGTTCTTC. This sequence encodes CASSQESWDYNEQFF.

The rearrangement uses TRBV6-6 and TRBJ1-5; TRBD1 might be the D (5 bases). CDR1 is MNHNY and CDR2 is SVGAGI in the germline V gene (reference sequence). Trimming removed 2 bases at V and 4 bases at J, with 12 bases between. This CDR3 is built from 15 residues. This chain's CDR3 is CASSYGPGWNQPQHF. The CDR3 DNA reads as TGTGCCAGCAGTTACGGGCCAGGGTGGAATCAGCCCCAGCATTTT.

The V gene is TRBV6-5, the J gene TRBJ2-6; unclear D gene. Deletions cut 0 bases from V and 0 bases from J, with 0 bases between. The CDR3 runs to 14 residues. The germline V gene encodes CDR1 MNHEY and CDR2 SVGAGI. CDR3 loop: CASSYSSGANVLTF. CDR3 nucleotide sequence: TGTGCCAGCAGTTACTCCTCTGGGGCCAACGTCCTGACTTTC.

This clone was seen just once. The V call is TRBV27, the J call TRBJ2-7; 10 bases fit TRBD2. V was clipped by 6 bases and J by 2 bases; unmatched bases: 4. CDR1 and CDR2 from the germline V gene are MNHEY and SMNVEV (reference sequence). The CDR3 sequence is 14 residues long. The CDR3 spells CASRRLAGTYEQYF. The DNA for the CDR3 is TGTGCCAGCAGGAGACTAGCGGGTACCTACGAGCAGTACTTC.

CDR3 protein: CASSLGAGEAYEQYF. CDR3 DNA sequence: TGCGCCAGCAGCTTGGGGGCAGGGGAAGCCTACGAGCAGTACTTC. The chain recombines TRBV5-1 with TRBJ2-7; a possible D gene is TRBD1 (6 bases). The CDR3 runs to 15 residues. Looked up from germline, CDR1 is SGHRS and CDR2 is YFSETQ. V dropped 0 bases and J dropped 2 bases, with 12 bases sitting between them.

CDR3 region: CASSDPDISYEQYF. The CDR3 DNA follows: TGTGCCAGCAGCGACCCGGACATCTCCTACGAGCAGTACTTC. The chain has TRBV6-2 or TRBV6-3 and TRBJ2-7; a possible D gene is TRBD1 (5 bases). The germline CDR1 and CDR2 sequences are MNHEY and SVGEGT. This CDR3 is built from 14 residues. The germline V and J ends were trimmed by 6 bases and 0 bases, with 12 bases remaining between them.

The chain links TRBV6-1 to TRBJ2-7, with D possibly being TRBD2 (5 bases). Germline-derived CDR1 and CDR2 are MNHNS and SASEGT. Trimming left V 0 bases short and J 3 bases short, with 9 bases between. This CDR3 has 14 residues. CDR3 in amino acids: CASSEAGEVYEQYF. CDR3 DNA: TGTGCCAGCAGTGAAGCGGGAGAAGTCTACGAGCAGTACTTC.

A single count supports this clone. The chain joins TRBV4-2 to TRBJ1-2; tentative D call: TRBD1 (5 bases). CDR3 size: 16 residues. V lost 2 bases and J lost 10, with 23 bases in between. Germline values: CDR1 LGHNA, CDR2 YNFKEQ. In DNA form, the CDR3 reads TGTGCCAGCAGCCAAACTGACGGAGGGGACTACCAACCCTACACCTTC. This codes for CASSQTDGGDYQPYTF.

J is TRBJ1-4 and V is TRBV28; unclear D gene. The CDR3 is made up of 14 amino acids. Trimming removed 7 bases at V and 0 bases at J, with 9 bases between. Germline CDR1 reads MDHEN; CDR2 reads SYDVKM. CDR3 DNA: TGTGCCAGCACCATAGCTGCAACTAATGAAAAACTGTTTTTT. It encodes CASTIAATNEKLFF.

The chain combines TRBV18 with TRBJ1-2, with no clear D. V lost 1 base and J lost 3, with 12 bases in between. This CDR3 has 15 residues. Germline CDR1 and CDR2: KGHSH and LQKENI. Written as DNA, the CDR3 is TGTGCCAGCTCACCACTCCCTCAAAGGTACTATGGCTACACCTTC. It codes for CASSPLPQRYYGYTF.

The chain employs TRBV28 and TRBJ2-1, with 12 nucleotides matching TRBD1. Trimming cost V 3 bases and J 3 bases; bases outside gene matches: 3. Germline-derived CDR1 and CDR2 are MDHEN and SYDVKM. The CDR3 length is 16 residues. The CDR3 DNA follows: TGTGCCAGCAGTTTGGGACAGGGGGCCAACTACAATGAGCAGTTCTTC. Protein product: CASSLGQGANYNEQFF.

This chain links TRBV6-2 or TRBV6-3 with TRBJ2-1; maybe TRBD2 (5 bases). This CDR3 comprises 18 residues. Looked up from germline, CDR1 is MNHEY and CDR2 is SVGEGT. Deletions cut 0 bases from V and 8 bases from J, with 23 bases between. The CDR3, as DNA: TGTGCCAGCAGTTACTCGCTCAAAGCGGACCTACCCCCCGATGAGCAGTTCTTC. This gives the protein CASSYSLKADLPPDEQFF.

This clone appeared once. V gene TRBV28 combines with J gene TRBJ1-5; D not resolved. V was clipped by 6 bases and J by 3 bases, with 12 bases between them. Germline lookup yields CDR1 MDHEN and CDR2 SYDVKM. CDR3 length equals 14 residues. CDR3 nucleotide sequence: TGTGCCAGCAGCCCTCTATCCCACAATCAGCCCCAGCATTTT. It encodes CASSPLSHNQPQHF.

This chain uses TRBV6-5 with TRBJ2-1; possible D gene TRBD2, 6 bases. Trimming left V 6 bases short and J 6 bases short, with 12 bases between. CDR3 length: 13 residues. Germline values: CDR1 MNHEY, CDR2 SVGAGI. CDR3 region: CASSRDFLNEQFF. In DNA form, the CDR3 reads TGTGCCAGCAGCAGGGACTTCCTCAATGAGCAGTTCTTC.

This chain uses TRBV7-9 with TRBJ2-5; D gene unclear. Germline CDR1 is SEHNR and CDR2 is FQNEAQ (reference sequence). V dropped 3 bases and J dropped 4 bases, with 3 bases sitting between them. The CDR3 has 11 residues. CDR3 sequence (DNA): TGTGCCAGCAGCTTCGGAGAGACCCAGTACTTC. Protein: CASSFGETQYF.

The rearrangement uses TRBV29-1 and TRBJ1-2; TRBD1 aligns across 8 bases. This CDR3 region has 13 residues. Germline CDR1 and CDR2: SQVTM and ANQGSEA. J gave up 8 bases and V 3 bases, and 8 bases lay outside the gene matches. CDR3 DNA: TGCAGCGTTGACGGGACAGGAGTATCCGGCTACACCTTC. Its protein product is CSVDGTGVSGYTF.

CDR3 nucleotides: TGTGCTAGTGGTTTGGGGGGGTACGAGCAGTACTTC. Its translation: CASGLGGYEQYF. The V and J genes are TRBV12-5 and TRBJ2-7; either TRBD1 or TRBD2 may fit D (5 bases each). Trimming shortened V by 1 base and J by 4 bases, and 5 bases separated the two germline ends. The CDR3 has 12 amino acids. Germline-derived CDR1 and CDR2 are LGHNT and FRNRAP.